The 11 T cell receptor beta chains below come from one sample, sequenced in a study of blood T cell repertoires in COVID-19 (dated by TCRdb to 2019 to 2021). Library prep was done by the immunoSEQ multiplex PCR assay. TCRdb retrieved this table from immuneACCESS and kept in-frame rearrangements only. Not all clones are present; in checked studies, unresolved V genes account for under half, and no reason is known for the remainder. The sample table contains 130,000 to 150,000 clones; only one count was recorded for more than 75% of them. The ten largest clones represent 4.2% of the sample. Sequencing input: peripheral blood. These receptors originate from a man in his sixties with acute or convalescent COVID-19.

There are a few counts of this clone. CDR3 protein: CASSFRENQPQHF. The CDR3, as DNA: TGTGCCAGCAGTTTCAGGGAAAATCAGCCCCAGCATTTT. V usage is TRBV27 and J usage is TRBJ1-5; D possibly corresponds to TRBD1 (5 bases). The CDR3 runs to 13 residues. The ends were cut back, 3 bases at V and 4 bases at J, with 7 bases in the middle. Germline CDR1 and CDR2: MNHEY and SMNVEV (reference sequence).

This clone was recorded once. The chain uses TRBV5-8 and TRBJ1-4; D remains unclear. Germline V lookup: CDR1 SGHTS, CDR2 YDEGEE. V lost 3 bases, J lost 4 bases, and 10 bases lay in between. The CDR3 totals 14 residues. The CDR3: CASSSWPINEKLFF. The CDR3, as DNA: TGTGCCAGCAGCTCCTGGCCGATTAATGAAAAACTGTTTTTT. Full variable domain (remainder filled in from reference TRBV5-8 and TRBJ1-4): EAGVTQSPTHLIKTRGQQATLRCSPISGHTSVYWYQQALGLGLQFLLWYDEGEERNRGNFPPRFSGRQFPNYSSELNVNALELEDSALYLCASSSWPINEKLFFGSGTQLSVL.

The chain has TRBV10-3 and TRBJ1-6; TRBD1 aligns across 7 bases. Losses at the gene ends were 3 bases for V and 7 bases for J; bases not matched to a gene: 6. The CDR3 covers 15 residues. The germline gives CDR1 ENHRY, CDR2 SYGVKD. The CDR3: CAISDHRTGNSPLHF. In DNA form, the CDR3 reads TGTGCCATCAGTGATCATCGGACAGGAAATTCACCCCTCCACTTT.

As regards this clone: Within the sample, other DNA sequences also encode this same CDR3. CDR3 bases: TGTGCCAGCTCACCACCCGGGGGGCGGGAGCAGTACTTC. This codes for CASSPPGGREQYF. The chain combines TRBV18 with TRBJ2-7; maybe TRBD2 (7 bases). The V gene lost 0 bases and the J gene lost 7 bases, with 10 bases spanning the gap. This CDR3 region has 13 residues. Germline V lookup: CDR1 KGHSH, CDR2 LQKENI.

This rearrangement joins TRBV28 to TRBJ1-2; tentatively, D is TRBD1 (5 bases). Germline loops: CDR1 MDHEN, CDR2 SYDVKM. V gave up 4 bases and J gave up 2 bases, with 14 bases separating them. The CDR3 consists of 15 residues. CDR3 nucleotide sequence: TGTGCCAGCAGTTCACAGGCGGCCGGGAACTATGGCTACACCTTC. Encoded protein: CASSSQAAGNYGYTF.

The chain carries TRBV5-1 and TRBJ1-2, with unresolved D. Germline V gene data show CDR1 as SGHRS and CDR2 as YFSETQ. This CDR3 comprises 13 residues. The V end was cut by 4 bases, the J end by 8 bases, with 15 bases between. DNA of the CDR3: TGCGCCAGCAGCCCCCTAGGAGGAGTAGGCTACACCTTC. Its translation: CASSPLGGVGYTF.

The V gene is TRBV3-1 (or the pseudogene TRBV3-2), the J gene TRBJ2-5; 8 bases map to TRBD1. This CDR3 contains 12 residues. V was clipped by 11 bases and J by 4 bases; unmatched bases: 6. Germline V lookup: CDR1 LGHDT, CDR2 YNNKEL (reference sequence). CDR3 coding DNA: TGTGCCTCGACAGGGGAGGTAGAGACCCAGTACTTC. Its translation is CASTGEVETQYF.

This rearrangement joins TRBV5-4 to TRBJ2-5; 12 bases agree with TRBD2. Per germline, CDR1 SGHNT and CDR2 YYREEE (reference sequence). The CDR3 sequence is 15 residues long. With 3 bases clipped from V and 5 bases from J, the junction kept 5 bases outside the gene matches. CDR3 sequence (DNA): TGTGCCAGCAGCTCCCGACTAGCGGGAGTGGAGACCCAGTACTTC. It translates to CASSSRLAGVETQYF.

The gene calls are TRBV30 and TRBJ1-1; tentatively, D is TRBD1 (6 bases). The CDR3 has 14 amino acids. Germline lookup yields CDR1 GTSNPN and CDR2 SVGIG (reference sequence). Trimming took off 0 bases at V and 1 base at J, with 9 bases between the two ends. CDR3 bases: TGTGCCTGGAGTGTACTAGGGGGGAACACTGAAGCTTTCTTT. This encodes CAWSVLGGNTEAFF.

A few counts support this clone. The V and J genes are TRBV10-3 and TRBJ2-7, with D maybe TRBD1 (6 bases). The length of the CDR3 is 11 residues. Trimming left V 11 bases short and J 3 bases short, with 11 bases between. From germline, CDR1 is ENHRY and CDR2 SYGVKD. CDR3: CAATQGYEQYF. Here the CDR3 DNA reads TGTGCCGCGACACAGGGCTACGAGCAGTACTTC.

The chain carries TRBV6-5 and TRBJ1-3; D is perhaps TRBD1 (6 bases). The germline CDR1 and CDR2 sequences are MNHEY and SVGAGI. The CDR3 loop spans 14 amino acids. V lost 4 bases to trimming and J lost 8 bases, with 15 bases between them. CDR3 region: CASSLTGLVDTIYF. As DNA, the CDR3 is TGTGCCAGCAGTTTGACAGGCCTAGTGGACACCATATATTTT.